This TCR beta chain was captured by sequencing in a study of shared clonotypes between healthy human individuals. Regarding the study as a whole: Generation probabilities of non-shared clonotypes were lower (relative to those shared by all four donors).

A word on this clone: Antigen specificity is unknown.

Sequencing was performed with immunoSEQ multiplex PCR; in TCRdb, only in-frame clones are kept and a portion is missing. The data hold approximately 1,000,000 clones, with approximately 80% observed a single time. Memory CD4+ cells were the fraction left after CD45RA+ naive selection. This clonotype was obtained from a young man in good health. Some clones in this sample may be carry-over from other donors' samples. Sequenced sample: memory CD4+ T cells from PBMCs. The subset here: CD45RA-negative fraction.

DNA of the CDR3: TGTGCCAGCAGCCAACCCCAGGGGGCAGTTGGCTATGGCTACACCTTC. Protein sequence: CASSQPQGAVGYGYTF. This chain joins TRBV2 and TRBJ1-2; TRBD1 agrees at 8 bases. The V gene end was trimmed by 6 bases and the J gene end by 4 bases; junction bases not matched to a gene: 13. The CDR3 contains 16 residues. Germline-derived CDR1 and CDR2 are SNHLY and FYNNEI.